This T cell receptor beta chain was obtained from a study of follicular helper T cells after annual influenza vaccination (dated by TCRdb to 2016 to 2017). For the study in its entirety: Blood was collected on days 0, 7 and 28 after each seasonal influenza vaccination. The 2013-2014 samples were cryopreserved, while the 2015 samples were processed right after collection. To study recall of cTfh clones, some subjects were followed across successive annual vaccinations spanning the 2013-2014, 2014-2015 and 2015-2016 seasons. Multi-year samples were available from six subjects, with four subjects covering two vaccination seasons and two subjects covering three seasons. One week after vaccination, a second recruited cohort of more than nine subjects (Table S1) displayed a similar ICOS+CD38+ cTfh response. What the work shows at the level of the full study, not this receptor alone: Successive annual vaccinations recalled a recurring oligoclonal ICOS+CD38+ cTfh response that included tetramer and AIM influenza-specific clonotypes. Only 10-20% of analyzed cells yielded productive TCRB sequences, so sampling of rare clonotypes was not possible. Day 7 ICOS+CD38+ clones were most often found later in ICOS-CD38- cTfh, suggesting that subset may serve as a memory reservoir. ICOS+CD38+ cTfh clonality correlated with the frequency of that population, and its change correlated with the change in circulating plasmablast frequency.

Receptor libraries were prepared by the immunoSEQ multiplex PCR assay. Adaptive Biotechnologies carried out TCRB amplification, library preparation, sequencing and preliminary bioinformatics at Survey level resolution. For TCRB sequencing, genomic DNA from sorted cTfh populations was amplified by multiplex PCR. As for the authors' bioinformatics: Clonality was computed in R as 1 minus normalized Shannon entropy; the Gini index was calculated with the R package ineq. Overlap score was defined as the summed counts of shared sequences divided by the total counts of all sequences in both compared samples. Shared-clonotype significance used Fisher's exact test assuming a theoretical repertoire of 10^7 TCRB sequences. Entries here come from immuneACCESS through TCRdb and include only in-frame sequences with V and J called. Some clones fail to appear in such tables; in the studies checked, an unresolved V gene covers under half of the shortfall, and the cause of the remainder is unknown. That table supplies the V and J calls and clone size; D and trimming were determined from the DNA. Here the sample has under 15,000 clones; more than 75% occur a single time. Of the sample, about 3.7% falls within the top ten clones.

The time point label of this sample denotes: 2015-2016 season, pre-vaccination. Seasonal inactivated influenza vaccine (Fluvarix) was administered to adults, and sorted blood CD4 subsets were tracked by TCRB sequencing before and after vaccination. Subjects were considered eligible if community-dwelling and if influenza vaccine had not been received in the prior 6 months. Subjects were excluded for influenza vaccine contraindications, substance abuse, HIV/AIDS, active malignancy, immunomodulatory medication, or active illness such as respiratory infection. At each time point, somewhere between roughly 40 and 100 mL of blood was taken. Circulating Tfh were defined as non-naive CD4+CXCR5+PD-1+ cells, and these cells were sorted into ICOS+CD38+ and ICOS-CD38- fractions. Either Ficoll-Paque PLUS or SepMate separation was used to isolate PBMC. Before DNA was extracted, the cell subsets were sorted from PBMC using a BD FACS Aria.

From the cysteine through the phenylalanine, the CDR3 covers 14 amino acids. CDR3 DNA is the only sequence kept; it has 42 bases, read in frame from the first base. CDR1 and CDR2, looked up from the germline V gene, are SGHTA and FQGNSA. V is pared back by 5 bases and J by 8 bases, with 18 bases lying between the germline termini. Notes on this clone: Its antigen target is currently unknown. Base qualities were left out, and no much larger clone turns up one base away.

Sequencing used CXCR5+ CD38- circulating T follicular helper cells from blood, obtained on the day of influenza vaccination. The meaning of the sample's cell subset or site label: circulating Tfh, non-naive CD4+CXCR5+PD-1+ (ICOS+CD38+ or ICOS-CD38-). The sequence came from an adult who received the influenza vaccine. Recombination joined TRBV7-2 with TRBJ1-2; possibly the D gene is TRBD1, per 6 matching bases. The DNA sequence reads TGTGCCAGCAGCGTTGACAGGTCCGTCGAGGGCTACACCTTC. It codes for CASSVDRSVEGYTF.